A selection of T cell receptor beta chains follows, all from one sample in a study of CD8+CD57+ T cells in acquired aplastic anemia. Each CDR3 protein is one row after TCRdb ran MiXCR on the reads. The sample has about 180,000 distinct CDR3 sequences, about half seen once; the top ten hold approximately 2.9%. Sequenced material: sorted CD4+, CD8+, or CD8+CD57+ T cells (not recorded which) from PBMCs. The receptors were sampled from a human donor in good health. Each CDR3 is given with its conserved first and last residue. D genes are given only for firm matches. Clone size is given for some rows only: seen once, a few or many times, or a class if the clone is expanded.

TGTGCCAGCAGCCAATATTCCGGGGCGAGAACTGGAAACACCATATATTTT | CASSQYSGARTGNTIYF | TRBV4-2 | few | - | 17 | TRBJ1-3
TGTGCCAGCAGTTACAAGACCAGGAACACTGAAGCTTTCTTT | CASSYKTRNTEAFF | TRBV12-3/TRBV12-4 | many | - | 14 | TRBJ1-1
TGCAGTGCTGGGGCTTTGGGGATCGAGCAGTACTTC | CSAGALGIEQYF | TRBV20-1 | - | - | 12 | TRBJ2-7
TGTGCCACCAGCAGAGATCGGTTGGCACAGGAGACCCAGTACTTC | CATSRDRLAQETQYF | TRBV15 | few | - | 15 | TRBJ2-5
TGTGCCAGCAGTTTGGGTGGTGTACGTGTGAACACTGAAGCTTTCTTT | CASSLGGVRVNTEAFF | TRBV6-5 | - | - | 16 | TRBJ1-1
TGTGCCACCAGCAGAGAGGGGAGGGGCCTGTCCTACGATGAGCAGTTCTTC | CATSREGRGLSYDEQFF | TRBV15 | - | TRBD2 | 17 | TRBJ2-1
TGTGCCACCAGCAGAGATTACGGAGGCGTAGACACCGGGGAGCTGTTTTTT | CATSRDYGGVDTGELFF | TRBV15 | - | - | 17 | TRBJ2-2
TGCAGTGCTAGAGCGAATAACTATGGCTACACCTTC | CSARANNYGYTF | TRBV20-1 | - | - | 12 | TRBJ1-2
TGCAGTACCCCCGAGGACACTGAAGCTTTCTTT | CSTPEDTEAFF | TRBV20-1 | - | - | 11 | TRBJ1-1
TGTGCCAGCAAAGGACAGGGGTACGAGCAGTACTTC | CASKGQGYEQYF | TRBV2 | - | TRBD1 | 12 | TRBJ2-7
TGTGCCACCTCAACCGGAGGAGGGGACACCGGGGAGCTGTTTTTT | CATSTGGGDTGELFF | TRBV7-9 | - | - | 15 | TRBJ2-2
TGCGCCAGCAGTCCTTCGACGGTGAACACTGAAGCTTTCTTT | CASSPSTVNTEAFF | TRBV10-1 | few | - | 14 | TRBJ1-1